The present T cell receptor (beta chain) was sequenced within a study of blood T cell repertoires in COVID-19. Study summary: Both acute and convalescent COVID-19 samples were obtained from the United States, Italy and Spain.

The protocol was immunoSEQ multiplex PCR, while the TCRdb copy is restricted to in-frame clones and leaves out a portion. This table has 130,000 or so clones, roughly 84% appearing once. The V and J ends lost 3 bases and 1 base respectively, with 12 bases between them. In germline, CDR1 is SEHNR, CDR2 FQNEAQ (reference sequence). The CDR3 consists of 15 residues. Sequencing was performed on peripheral blood. The chain links TRBV7-9 to TRBJ1-1; the D is unclear. This TCR came from a woman aged 55-69 years with acute or convalescent COVID-19. For the CDR3, the DNA is TGTGCCAGCAGCTTTGTTTCAGGTCGGAACACTGAAGCTTTCTTT. Translated, it gives CASSFVSGRNTEAFF.